These 10 T cell receptor beta chains were all obtained from the same sample, sequenced in a study of T-cell memory formation after mild COVID-19. Each CDR3 protein gets one entry after TCRdb re-called the 5' RACE reads with MiXCR. The sample records about half a million distinct CDR3 sequences, about 18% being singletons. Sequences were obtained from PBMCs or a T cell subset sorted from them (not recorded which). These receptors were collected from an adult woman who had mild COVID-19 (a few samples of this study predate the infection). Cell type and time point are not known.

This clonotype occurred a few times. The J gene is TRBJ2-3, the V gene TRBV24-1, with TRBD1 matching over 9 bases. The CDR3 totals 16 residues. The J segment lost 2 bases and the V segment lost 4 bases, leaving 6 bases of the junction unmatched. CDR1 is KGHDR and CDR2 is SFDVKD in the germline V gene. For the CDR3, the DNA is TGTGCCACCAGTGAGCCAGGACAGGGGTTCACAGATACGCAGTATTTT. Residues: CATSEPGQGFTDTQYF.

This clonotype showed up just a few times. The rearrangement uses TRBV18 and TRBJ2-1, with D possibly matching TRBD1 (6 bases). The V end lost 3 bases, the J end lost 6 bases, and 18 bases lay between the germline ends. CDR1 and CDR2 (germline): KGHSH, LQKENI. This CDR3 has 16 residues. The CDR3 spells CASSPLSITGRNEQFF. CDR3 in DNA: TGTGCCAGCTCACCTTTATCGATCACAGGGCGCAATGAGCAGTTCTTC.

This clonotype was detected only a few times. The chain employs TRBV7-9 and TRBJ2-2, with D possibly TRBD2 on 6 matching bases. Deletions cut 10 bases from V and 6 bases from J, with 27 bases between. The CDR3 has 17 amino acids. Germline V gene sequence: CDR1 SEHNR, CDR2 FQNEAQ (reference sequence). The DNA of the CDR3 is TGTGCCATCCGACTAAGCCGGGACTTTTACCGCCCCGGGGAGCTGTTTTTT. Translated, it gives CAIRLSRDFYRPGELFF. Combining the CDR3 with reference TRBV7-9 and TRBJ2-2 gives the whole variable domain DTGVSQNPRHKITKRGQNVTFRCDPISEHNRLYWYRQTLGQGPEFLTYFQNEAQLEKSRLLSDRFSAERPKGSFSTLEIQRTEQGDSAMYLCAIRLSRDFYRPGELFFGEGSRLTVL.

The CDR3 region is CATRVWPPVSGNTIYF. Written as DNA, the CDR3 is TGTGCCACCAGGGTCTGGCCGCCGGTGTCTGGAAACACCATATATTTT. V gene TRBV15 combines with J gene TRBJ1-3; D ambiguous. CDR1 and CDR2 (germline): LNHNV, YYDKDF (reference sequence). The CDR3 has 16 amino acids. Trimming cost V 6 bases and J 1 base, with 16 bases left between them.

V and J are TRBV19 and TRBJ2-7, with 11 positions matching TRBD2. With 2 bases clipped from V and 0 bases from J, the junction kept 6 bases outside the gene matches. The CDR3 runs to 17 residues. Germline CDR1 LNHDA, CDR2 SQIVND (reference sequence). The CDR3 coding sequence is TGTGCCAGTAGTATATCAACTAGCGGGGGACACTCCTACGAGCAGTACTTC. It translates to CASSISTSGGHSYEQYF.

The chain combines TRBV9 with TRBJ2-5; 10 bases match TRBD2. The CDR3 has 16 residues. V shed 0 bases, J shed 4 bases, and the junction held 6 bases outside the gene matches. CDR1 SGDLS and CDR2 YYNGEE come from the germline V gene. This CDR3 is CASSVESGGALETQYF. The DNA of the CDR3 is TGTGCCAGCAGCGTAGAGAGCGGGGGGGCCTTAGAGACCCAGTACTTC.

V is TRBV4-1 and J is TRBJ1-2; 7 bases map to TRBD1. The CDR3 is 15 amino acids. Trimming cost V 4 bases and J 6 bases; bases outside gene matches: 11. Germline V gives CDR1 MGHRA, CDR2 YSYEKL. The chain's CDR3 is CASSRTKGGTDGYTF. The CDR3 coding sequence is TGCGCCAGCAGCCGGACTAAAGGCGGGACAGATGGCTACACCTTC.

As regards this clonotype: At one of its ends the junction is not consistent with the germline gene, which may arise from a read error. The rearrangement links TRBV7-9 to TRBJ1-5; D ambiguous. The CDR3 spans 15 residues. CDR1 and CDR2 (germline): SEHNR, FQNEAQ (reference sequence). DNA for the CDR3: TGTGTCAGCAGCTTAGGCGCCCCTAGCAATCAGCCCCAGCATTTT. Its protein is CVSSLGAPSNQPQHF. Filled out from reference TRBV7-9 and TRBJ1-5, the complete variable domain reads DTGVSQNPRHKITKRGQNVTFRCDPISEHNRLYWYRQTLGQGPEFLTYFQNEAQLEKSRLLSDRFSAERPKGSFSTLEIQRTEQGDSAMYLCVSSLGAPSNQPQHFGDGTRLSIL.

This clonotype came up a few times. The chain combines TRBV5-1 with TRBJ2-7; D tentatively reads TRBD1 or TRBD2 (5 bases each). This CDR3 spans 16 amino acids. CDR1 and CDR2 from the germline V gene are SGHRS and YFSETQ. V shed 0 bases and J shed 6 bases, with 19 bases lying between them. CDR3 bases: TGCGCCAGCAGCTTGGGGACTCTACGTACGCAGGGCGAGCAGTACTTC. This gives the protein CASSLGTLRTQGEQYF. The full variable domain, its missing parts supplied by reference TRBV5-1 and TRBJ2-7, is KAGVTQTPRYLIKTRGQQVTLSCSPISGHRSVSWYQQTPGQGLQFLFEYFSETQRNKGNFPGRFSGRQFSNSRSEMNVSTLELGDSALYLCASSLGTLRTQGEQYFGPGTRLTVT.

CDR3 bases: TGTGCCAGCAGCCAACAGGGGAGCCAAGAGACCCAGTACTTC. It yields the protein CASSQQGSQETQYF. V gene TRBV7-3 combines with J gene TRBJ2-5; 7 bases fit TRBD1. This CDR3 is built from 14 residues. J lost 1 base, V lost 5 bases, and 4 bases had no gene match. CDR1 is SGHTA, CDR2 FQGTGA, per germline. The entire variable domain, with the rest obtained from reference TRBV7-3 and TRBJ2-5, is as follows: GAGVSQTPSNKVTEKGKYVELRCDPISGHTALYWYRQSLGQGPEFLIYFQGTGAADDSGLPNDRFFAVRPEGSVSTLKIQRTERGDSAVYLCASSQQGSQETQYFGPGTRLLVL.